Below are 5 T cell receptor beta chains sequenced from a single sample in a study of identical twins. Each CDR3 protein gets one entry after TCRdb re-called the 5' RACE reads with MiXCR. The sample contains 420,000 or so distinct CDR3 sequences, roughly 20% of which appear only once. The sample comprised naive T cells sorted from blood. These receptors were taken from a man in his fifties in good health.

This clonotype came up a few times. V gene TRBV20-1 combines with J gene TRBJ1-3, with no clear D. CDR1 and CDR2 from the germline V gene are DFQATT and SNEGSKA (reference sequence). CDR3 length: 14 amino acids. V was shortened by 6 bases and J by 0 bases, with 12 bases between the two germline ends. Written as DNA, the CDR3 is TGCAGTGCCGAGGAACAAGACTCTGGAAACACCATATATTTT. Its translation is CSAEEQDSGNTIYF.

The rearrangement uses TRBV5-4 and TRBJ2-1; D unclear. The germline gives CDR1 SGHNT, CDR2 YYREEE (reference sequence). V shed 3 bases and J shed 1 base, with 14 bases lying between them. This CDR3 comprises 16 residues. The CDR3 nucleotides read TGTGCCAGCAGCTCCACACTCACCCCGTCCTACAATGAGCAGTTCTTC. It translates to CASSSTLTPSYNEQFF.

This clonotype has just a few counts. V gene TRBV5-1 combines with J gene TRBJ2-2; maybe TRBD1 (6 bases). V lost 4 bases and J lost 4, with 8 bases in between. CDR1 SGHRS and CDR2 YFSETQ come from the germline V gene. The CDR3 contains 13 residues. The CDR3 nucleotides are TGCGCCAGCAGCAGAGGGGGCACCGGGGAGCTGTTTTTT. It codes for CASSRGGTGELFF.

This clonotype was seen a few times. The CDR3 DNA follows: TGCAGTGCTAGAGAACCTCCGAGGGGCTCCAATCAGCCCCAGCATTTT. Its translation: CSAREPPRGSNQPQHF. The chain joins TRBV20-1 to TRBJ1-5; perhaps TRBD1 as D (5 bases). Germline CDR1 is DFQATT and CDR2 is SNEGSKA (reference sequence). Trimming took 0 bases from V and 3 from J, leaving 15 bases between them. The CDR3 spans 16 residues.

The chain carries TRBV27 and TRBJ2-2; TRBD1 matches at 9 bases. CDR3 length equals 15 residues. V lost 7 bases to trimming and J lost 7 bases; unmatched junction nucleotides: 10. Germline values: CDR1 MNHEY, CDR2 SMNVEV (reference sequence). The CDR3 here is CASTPGQGFGGELFF. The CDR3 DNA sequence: TGTGCCAGCACCCCAGGACAGGGGTTCGGCGGGGAGCTGTTTTTT.